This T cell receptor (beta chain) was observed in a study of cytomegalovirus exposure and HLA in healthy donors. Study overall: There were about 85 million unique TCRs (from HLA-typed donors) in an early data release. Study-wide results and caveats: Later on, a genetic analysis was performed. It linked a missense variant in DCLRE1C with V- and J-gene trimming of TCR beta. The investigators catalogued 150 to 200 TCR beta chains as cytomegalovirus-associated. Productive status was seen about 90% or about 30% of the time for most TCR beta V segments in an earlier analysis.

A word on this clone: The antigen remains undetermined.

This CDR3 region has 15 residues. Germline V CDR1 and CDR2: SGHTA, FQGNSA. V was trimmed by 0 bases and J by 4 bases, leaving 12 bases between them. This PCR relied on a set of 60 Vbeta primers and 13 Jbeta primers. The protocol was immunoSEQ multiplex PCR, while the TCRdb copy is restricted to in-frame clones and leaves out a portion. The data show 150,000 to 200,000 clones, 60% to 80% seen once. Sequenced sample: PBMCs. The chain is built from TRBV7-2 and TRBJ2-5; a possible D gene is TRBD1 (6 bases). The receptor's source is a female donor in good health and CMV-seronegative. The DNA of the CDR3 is TGTGCCAGCAGCTTAGCCGGGGTACAGGGAGAGACCCAGTACTTC. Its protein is CASSLAGVQGETQYF. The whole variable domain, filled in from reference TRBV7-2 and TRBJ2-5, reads GAGVSQSPSNKVTEKGKDVELRCDPISGHTALYWYRQSLGQGLEFLIYFQGNSAPDKSGLPSDRFSAERTGGSVSTLTIQRTQQEDSAVYLCASSLAGVQGETQYFGPGTRLLVL.